This T cell receptor (beta chain) emerged from a study of CD8 T cells in Susac syndrome. Random hexamers primed reverse transcription of 0.5 to 1 ug RNA. MiXCR, run by TCRdb on the immunoSEQ multiplex PCR reads, gives a single entry per CDR3 protein. The sample lists approximately 150,000 distinct CDR3 sequences, approximately 93% occurring once. CDR1 and CDR2 from the germline V gene are LNHDA and SQIVND (reference sequence). The V end was cut by 6 bases, the J end by 0 bases, with 18 bases between. CDR3 length equals 16 residues. This chain uses TRBV19 with TRBJ2-7; D gene uncertain. The material sequenced was CD4+ T cells from PBMCs. The clonotype originates from a human donor with multiple sclerosis. The CDR3 DNA sequence: TGTGCCAGTAGCCGGACGGGTACCCTAAGCTCCTACGAGCAGTACTTC. It is translated as CASSRTGTLSSYEQYF.